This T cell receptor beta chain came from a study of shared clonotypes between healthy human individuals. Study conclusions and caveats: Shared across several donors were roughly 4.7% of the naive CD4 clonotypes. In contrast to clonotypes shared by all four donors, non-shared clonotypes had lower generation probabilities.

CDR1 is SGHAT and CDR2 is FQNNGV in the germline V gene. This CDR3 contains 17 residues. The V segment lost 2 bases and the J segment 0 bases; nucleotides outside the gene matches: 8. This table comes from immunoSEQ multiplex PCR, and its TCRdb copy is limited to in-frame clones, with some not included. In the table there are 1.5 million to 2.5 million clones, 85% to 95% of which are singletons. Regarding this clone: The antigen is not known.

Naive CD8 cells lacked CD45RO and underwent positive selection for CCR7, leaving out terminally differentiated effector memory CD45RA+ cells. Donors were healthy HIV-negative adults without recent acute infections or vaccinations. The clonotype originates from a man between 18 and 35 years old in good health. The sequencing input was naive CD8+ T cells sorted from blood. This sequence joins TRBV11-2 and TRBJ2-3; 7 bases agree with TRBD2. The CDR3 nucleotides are TGTGCCAGCAGCTTATTCCGCGGGGGAGGAAGCACAGATACGCAGTATTTT. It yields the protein CASSLFRGGGSTDTQYF.